A selection of T cell receptor beta chains follows, all from one sample in a study of cytomegalovirus exposure and HLA in healthy donors. TCRdb's table, derived via immunoSEQ multiplex PCR, lists solely in-frame clones and lacks some. The sample has approximately 160,000 clones; roughly 91% are singletons. The sample comprised PBMCs. All receptors derive from a woman aged 18-29 years in good health and CMV-seropositive. Both conserved end residues are part of each CDR3. The D gene is left open where the match is weak. A clone size is listed for some rows: how often the clone was seen (once, few, many), or a class if it is expanded.

j_gene	v_gene	abundance	d_gene	CDR3aa	CDR3nt
TRBJ2-1	TRBV9	-	TRBD2	CASSASSGRISYNEQFF	TGTGCCAGCAGCGCTTCTAGCGGGAGGATCTCCTACAATGAGCAGTTCTTC
TRBJ2-1	TRBV9	-	TRBD2	CASSSGLAGFNEQFF	TGTGCCAGCAGCTCCGGACTAGCGGGTTTCAATGAGCAGTTCTTC
TRBJ2-7	TRBV28	-	TRBD2	CASSLAGDNYEQYF	TGTGCCAGCAGTCTAGCGGGAGATAACTACGAGCAGTACTTC
TRBJ1-1	TRBV11-3	-	-	CASTRQQLNTEAFF	TGTGCCAGCACCCGACAGCAACTAAACACTGAAGCTTTCTTT
TRBJ2-1	TRBV7-8	-	-	CASSQDRAAGQFF	TGTGCCAGCAGCCAGGACCGAGCCGCGGGGCAGTTCTTC
TRBJ1-5	TRBV28	-	TRBD1	CASRYTGTGAQHF	TGTGCCAGCAGATACACCGGGACAGGGGCCCAGCATTTT
TRBJ2-1	TRBV7-8	once	-	CASSLDRFPYNEQFF	TGTGCCAGCAGCTTAGACAGGTTCCCCTACAATGAGCAGTTCTTC
TRBJ2-7	TRBV19	once	-	CASSMWGGSSYEQYF	TGTGCCAGTAGTATGTGGGGCGGTAGCTCCTACGAGCAGTACTTC
TRBJ2-1	TRBV6-5	-	TRBD1	CASSYRTGSLNEQFF	TGTGCCAGCAGTTATCGGACAGGGTCCCTCAATGAGCAGTTCTTC
TRBJ2-1	TRBV5-1	-	TRBD2	CASETSGMSSYNEQFF	TGCGCCAGTGAGACTAGCGGGATGAGCTCCTACAATGAGCAGTTCTTC
TRBJ2-1	TRBV11-2	-	TRBD2	CASSGLAGAIGEQFF	TGTGCCAGCAGCGGCCTAGCGGGAGCGATAGGTGAGCAGTTCTTC
TRBJ2-3	TRBV2	-	TRBD1	CASSYGDSLEYF	TGTGCCAGCAGTTACGGGGACAGCTTGGAATATTTT
TRBJ2-7	TRBV11-3	-	TRBD1	CASSLATGWLEQYF	TGTGCCAGCAGCTTAGCGACAGGGTGGTTGGAGCAGTACTTC
TRBJ2-1	TRBV2	once	-	CASRGLDSREQFF	TGTGCCAGCAGGGGCCTGGACAGCCGTGAGCAGTTCTTC
TRBJ1-5	TRBV5-6	-	TRBD1	CASSPGTGQDRPQHF	TGTGCCAGCAGCCCGGGGACAGGCCAGGATCGGCCCCAGCATTTT
TRBJ2-1	TRBV9	-	-	CASSSPGDNEQFF	TGTGCCAGCAGCTCCCCGGGGGACAATGAGCAGTTCTTC
TRBJ2-3	TRBV27	-	-	CASSLIQGSTDTQYF	TGTGCCAGCAGTTTAATTCAGGGCAGCACAGATACGCAGTATTTT
TRBJ1-4	TRBV7-8	-	-	CASSRNRVSTEKLFF	TGTGCCAGCAGTCGTAACCGGGTCAGCACTGAAAAACTGTTTTTT
TRBJ2-3	TRBV5-6	once	TRBD2	CASSSLAEITDTQYF	TGTGCCAGCAGCTCCCTAGCGGAGATCACAGATACGCAGTATTTT
TRBJ2-7	TRBV5-1	-	-	CASSTQGGGPDYEQYF	TGCGCCAGCAGCACCCAAGGCGGGGGCCCTGATTACGAGCAGTACTTC
TRBJ2-3	TRBV4-1	-	TRBD2	CASSQGGGRGYTQYF	TGCGCCAGCAGCCAAGGCGGCGGGAGAGGGTATACGCAGTATTTT
TRBJ2-1	TRBV18	-	TRBD2	CASSPGRASEQFF	TGTGCCAGCTCACCCGGGAGGGCCAGTGAGCAGTTCTTC
TRBJ2-7	TRBV7-7	-	-	CASSLAKAGFYEQYF	TGTGCTAGCAGCTTAGCGAAGGCCGGGTTCTACGAGCAGTACTTC
TRBJ2-2	TRBV7-9	-	TRBD2	CASTLLGRARLAGTGELFF	TGTGCCAGCACCCTGCTGGGTAGAGCGCGACTAGCGGGCACCGGGGAGCTGTTTTTT
TRBJ2-7	TRBV7-3	once	TRBD2	CASSLVSAGGLGEQYF	TGTGCCAGCAGCTTAGTATCGGCGGGAGGGCTGGGAGAGCAGTACTTC
TRBJ2-7	TRBV4-1	-	TRBD2	CASSLSSGSGSGEQYF	TGCGCCAGCAGCCTCAGTTCGGGTAGCGGGAGCGGTGAGCAGTACTTC
TRBJ2-3	TRBV5-6	-	TRBD2	CASSLIGAGGTDTQYF	TGTGCCAGCAGCTTGATAGGGGCGGGAGGCACAGATACGCAGTATTTT
TRBJ2-7	TRBV7-8	few	TRBD1	CASSPLTGGEQYF	TGTGCCAGCAGCCCCTTGACAGGGGGCGAGCAGTACTTC
TRBJ1-5	TRBV29-1	-	-	CSVRTGEDDQPQHF	TGCAGCGTAAGGACGGGGGAGGACGATCAGCCCCAGCATTTT
TRBJ1-1	TRBV5-1	-	TRBD1	CASATGPNTEAFF	TGCGCCAGCGCGACAGGGCCGAACACTGAAGCTTTCTTT
TRBJ2-1	TRBV30	-	TRBD2	CAWSKREGLFF	TGTGCCTGGAGTAAGCGGGAGGGCCTCTTCTTC
TRBJ1-2	TRBV7-3	few	TRBD1	CASILTGGCGYTF	TGTGCCAGCATTCTAACAGGGGGCTGTGGCTACACCTTC
TRBJ2-1	TRBV4-2	-	-	CASSQEGRGFGEQFF	TGTGCCAGCAGCCAAGAAGGCAGGGGATTTGGTGAGCAGTTCTTC
TRBJ2-5	TRBV5-1	-	TRBD1	CASSLGNRGQETQYF	TGCGCCAGCAGCTTGGGTAACAGGGGGCAAGAGACCCAGTACTTC
TRBJ2-1	TRBV2	-	-	CASRVGNNEQFF	TGTGCCAGCAGGGTTGGCAACAATGAGCAGTTCTTC
TRBJ2-2	TRBV7-8	-	-	CASSLERVRWELFF	TGTGCCAGCAGCTTAGAACGCGTACGATGGGAGCTGTTTTTT
TRBJ2-6	TRBV7-8	-	TRBD1	CASSHGPGQGATGANVLTF	TGTGCCAGCAGCCACGGTCCGGGACAGGGGGCGACTGGGGCCAACGTCCTGACTTTC
TRBJ2-1	TRBV5-1	-	TRBD2	CASSSLAGAGNEQFF	TGCGCCAGCAGCTCACTAGCGGGAGCAGGAAATGAGCAGTTCTTC
TRBJ2-3	TRBV5-1	-	TRBD2	CASSLDLAGFTDTQYF	TGCGCCAGCAGCTTGGATTTAGCGGGATTTACAGATACGCAGTATTTT
TRBJ2-7	TRBV27	-	TRBD1	CASSSIRDRLPPIPYEQYF	TGTGCCAGCAGTTCAATAAGGGACAGGCTACCCCCCATTCCCTACGAGCAGTACTTC
TRBJ1-2	TRBV6-1	-	-	CASSEVYSNYGYTF	TGTGCCAGCAGTGAAGTTTACAGCAACTATGGCTACACCTTC
TRBJ1-5	TRBV28	-	-	CASSRGIQPQHF	TGTGCCAGCAGTAGGGGGATCCAGCCCCAGCATTTT
TRBJ1-2	TRBV30	-	-	CAWSVAENHGYTF	TGTGCCTGGAGTGTAGCTGAGAACCATGGCTACACCTTC
TRBJ2-7	TRBV12-5	-	-	CASARQNSYEQYF	TGTGCTAGTGCTCGACAGAACTCCTACGAGCAGTACTTC
TRBJ1-1	TRBV6-6	-	TRBD1	CASSGTENTEAFF	TGTGCCAGCAGTGGGACAGAGAACACTGAAGCTTTCTTT
TRBJ2-7	TRBV28	-	-	CASSPKSEQYF	TGTGCCAGCAGTCCCAAGAGCGAGCAGTACTTC
TRBJ2-3	TRBV7-9	-	TRBD1	CASSLVGQGSDTQYF	TGTGCCAGCAGCTTGGTCGGACAGGGATCAGATACGCAGTATTTT
TRBJ2-3	TRBV2	-	-	CASSEPTAADTQYF	TGTGCCAGCAGTGAACCGACAGCAGCGGATACGCAGTATTTT
TRBJ1-5	TRBV19	-	-	CASSIVGSGNQPQHF	TGTGCCAGTAGTATTGTGGGGTCGGGAAATCAGCCCCAGCATTTT
TRBJ2-2	TRBV18	-	-	CASSPRQANTGELFF	TGTGCCAGCTCACCAAGACAGGCGAACACCGGGGAGCTGTTTTTT
TRBJ2-1	TRBV6-6	-	TRBD2	CASSYGREGPAQFF	TGTGCCAGCAGTTACGGGCGGGAGGGCCCCGCGCAGTTCTTC
TRBJ1-2	TRBV20-1	-	-	CSARRATGYTF	TGCAGTGCTAGGCGGGCGACTGGCTACACCTTC
TRBJ1-2	TRBV4-3	-	TRBD1	CASSQPGQGMSGYTF	TGCGCCAGCAGCCAACCGGGACAGGGGATGAGCGGCTACACCTTC